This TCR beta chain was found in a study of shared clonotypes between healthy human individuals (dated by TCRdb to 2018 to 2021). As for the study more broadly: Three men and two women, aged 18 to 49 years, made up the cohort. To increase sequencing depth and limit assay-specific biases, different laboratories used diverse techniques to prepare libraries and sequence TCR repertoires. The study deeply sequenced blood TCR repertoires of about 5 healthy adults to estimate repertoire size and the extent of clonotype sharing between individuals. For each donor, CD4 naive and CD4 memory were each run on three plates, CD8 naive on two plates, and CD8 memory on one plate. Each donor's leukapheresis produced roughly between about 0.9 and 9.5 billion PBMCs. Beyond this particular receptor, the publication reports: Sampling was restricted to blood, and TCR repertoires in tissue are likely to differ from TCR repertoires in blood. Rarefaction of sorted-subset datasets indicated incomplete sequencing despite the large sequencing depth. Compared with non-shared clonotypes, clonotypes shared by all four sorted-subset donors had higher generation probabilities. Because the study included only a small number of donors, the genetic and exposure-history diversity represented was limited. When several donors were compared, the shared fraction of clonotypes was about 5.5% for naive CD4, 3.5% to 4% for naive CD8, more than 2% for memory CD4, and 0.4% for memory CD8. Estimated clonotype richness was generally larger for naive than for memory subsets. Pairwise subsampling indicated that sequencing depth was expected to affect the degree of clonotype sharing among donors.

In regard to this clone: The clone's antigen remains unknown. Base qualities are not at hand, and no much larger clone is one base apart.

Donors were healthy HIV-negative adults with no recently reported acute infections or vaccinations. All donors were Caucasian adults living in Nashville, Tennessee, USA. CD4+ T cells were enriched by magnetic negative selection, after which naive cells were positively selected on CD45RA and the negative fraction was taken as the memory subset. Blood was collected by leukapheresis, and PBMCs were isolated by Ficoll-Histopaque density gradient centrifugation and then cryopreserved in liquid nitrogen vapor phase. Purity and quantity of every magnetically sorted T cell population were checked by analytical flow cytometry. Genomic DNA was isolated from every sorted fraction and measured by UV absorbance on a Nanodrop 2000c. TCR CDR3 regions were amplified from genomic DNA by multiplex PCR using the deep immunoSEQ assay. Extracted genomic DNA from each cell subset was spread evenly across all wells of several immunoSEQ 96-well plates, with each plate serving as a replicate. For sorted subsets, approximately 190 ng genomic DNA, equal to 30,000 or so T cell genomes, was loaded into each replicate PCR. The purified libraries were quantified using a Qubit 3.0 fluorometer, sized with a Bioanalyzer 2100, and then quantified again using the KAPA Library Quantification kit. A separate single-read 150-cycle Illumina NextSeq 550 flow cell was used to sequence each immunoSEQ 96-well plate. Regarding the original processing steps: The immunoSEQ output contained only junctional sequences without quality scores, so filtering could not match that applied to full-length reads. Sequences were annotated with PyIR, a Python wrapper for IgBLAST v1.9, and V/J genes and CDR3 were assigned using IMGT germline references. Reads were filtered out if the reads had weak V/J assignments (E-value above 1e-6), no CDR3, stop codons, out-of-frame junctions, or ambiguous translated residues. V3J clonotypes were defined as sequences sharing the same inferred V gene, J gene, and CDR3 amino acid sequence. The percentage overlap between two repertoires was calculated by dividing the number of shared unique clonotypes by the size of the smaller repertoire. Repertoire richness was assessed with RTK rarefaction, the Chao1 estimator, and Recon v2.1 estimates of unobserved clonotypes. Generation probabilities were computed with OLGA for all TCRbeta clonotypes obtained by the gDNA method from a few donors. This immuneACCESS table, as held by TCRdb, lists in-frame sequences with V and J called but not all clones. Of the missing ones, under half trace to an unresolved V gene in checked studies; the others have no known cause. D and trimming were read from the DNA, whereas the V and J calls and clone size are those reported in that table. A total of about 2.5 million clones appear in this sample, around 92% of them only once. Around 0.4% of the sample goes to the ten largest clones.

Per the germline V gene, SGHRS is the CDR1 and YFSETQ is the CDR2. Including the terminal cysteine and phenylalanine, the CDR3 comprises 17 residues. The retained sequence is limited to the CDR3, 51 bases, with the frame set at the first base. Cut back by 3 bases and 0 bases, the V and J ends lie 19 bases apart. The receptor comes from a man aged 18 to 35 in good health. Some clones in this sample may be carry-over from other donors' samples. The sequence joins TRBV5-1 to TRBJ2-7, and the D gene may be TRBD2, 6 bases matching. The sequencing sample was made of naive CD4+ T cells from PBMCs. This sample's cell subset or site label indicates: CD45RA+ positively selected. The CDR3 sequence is CASSSQAGRKISYEQYF. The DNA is TGCGCCAGCAGCTCGCAAGCGGGCCGAAAAATCTCCTACGAGCAGTACTTC.